A selection of T cell receptor beta chains follows, all from one sample in a study of blood T cell repertoires in COVID-19. Assay used: immunoSEQ multiplex PCR; TCRdb lists only in-frame clones, some missing. Here the sample spans 190,000 or so clones, approximately 88% being singletons. Sequencing was carried out using PBMCs or T cells enriched from blood (not recorded which). These receptors all stem from a woman aged 18-29 years who had recovered from COVID-19. Both conserved end residues are part of each CDR3. Each record gives: J gene, V gene, CDR3 protein.

TRBJ2-3,TRBV2,CASSTGLAGGTDTQYF
TRBJ1-2,TRBV7-2,CASSFVEGLSNGYTF
TRBJ2-7,TRBV18,CASSRDPYEQYF
TRBJ2-5,TRBV4-1,CASSQALLNLPKAETQYF
TRBJ1-2,TRBV27,CASSISANYGYTF
TRBJ2-4,TRBV18,CASSPGNIQYF
TRBJ2-1,TRBV9,CASSGMTSGGYNEQFF
TRBJ2-3,TRBV30,CAWSVLTSGGARDTQYF
TRBJ2-1,TRBV5-1,CASGVGQGAYNEQFF
TRBJ2-3,TRBV5-4,CASSLAGTPPDTQYF
TRBJ1-1,TRBV5-1,CASSLSRQGARLMEAFF
TRBJ2-3,TRBV6-5,CASSYFGTGGADTQYF
TRBJ2-3,TRBV2,CASSGTGAFTDTQYF
TRBJ1-6,TRBV7-9,CASSLGWEGSPLHF
TRBJ2-1,TRBV5-5,CASSATLASYNEQFF
TRBJ2-2,TRBV7-9,CASRPDKNTGELFF
TRBJ1-1,TRBV7-9,CASSFGNSEAFF
TRBJ1-1,TRBV4-2,CASSTGTGEFEAFF
TRBJ1-2,TRBV6-6,CASSSLARVDGYTF
TRBJ2-6,TRBV5-1,CASSFYAGANVLTF
TRBJ2-7,TRBV5-1,CASSSGGTETYEQYF
TRBJ2-1,TRBV5-1,CASSSNPTGSSYNEQFF
TRBJ1-2,TRBV7-9,CASSLVGGLGYTF
TRBJ1-1,TRBV2,CAGERPLDTEAFF
TRBJ2-2,TRBV18,CASSSSRTSGGANTGELFF
TRBJ1-2,TRBV21-1,CASSNDTNYGYTF
TRBJ1-2,TRBV3-1/TRBV3-2,CASSPRNLGDYGYTF
TRBJ2-5,TRBV18,CASSPGARETQYF
TRBJ2-5,TRBV4-1,CASSLLAGTGETQYF
TRBJ2-7,TRBV5-1,CASRTSTDEQYF
TRBJ1-1,TRBV2,CASRGEQGLFTEAFF
TRBJ2-7,TRBV5-1,CASSLRLAGASEQYF
TRBJ2-1,TRBV2,CASTEGVFYNEQFF
TRBJ1-1,TRBV19,CASHKGDRGNTEAFF